The entry that follows covers one T cell receptor beta chain sequence. This clone was recorded only once. Its antigen is not yet known. Base qualities are not at hand, and no much larger clone is one base apart. These data come from a study of blood T cell repertoires in COVID-19 (dated by TCRdb to 2020 to 2022). Describing the broader study: The collaborator samples originated in the United States, Italy and Spain and spanned the acute and convalescent phases of COVID-19. Subjects who had been exposed to COVID-19, were actively infected with it, or had recovered from it provided the deeply sampled blood TCRbeta repertoires that made up the dataset. The repertoires were released in a freely available public database intended as a resource for research on the immune response to SARS-CoV-2. The material from the prospective study consisted of cDNA or gDNA derived from T cells, B-cell-depleted T cells, or PBMCs. A de-identified subject ID, COVID-19 status, age in years and sex were almost always included in the sample metadata. The samples were drawn from two sources: the first 160 participants of the ongoing ImmuneRACE study, and fewer than 1,500 subjects contributed by 6 global collaborators. Where available, HLA class I and class II types were obtained from metadata supplied by the sample provider rather than from assay-based typing.

Points the paper makes about the study in general: Clinical and demographic metadata were provided uncurated, with the amount varying by source and participant.

The collaborating institutions used their own protocols to collect whole blood in K2EDTA tubes. For TCRbeta analysis, collaborators shipped samples in one of three forms: frozen whole blood, isolated PBMCs, or DNA extracted from either of those sample types. V is cut by 3 bases and J by 6 bases, and the space between the germline ends is 15 bases. CDR1 and CDR2 (MDHEN, SYDVKM) derive from the germline V gene. The CDR3 contains 14 residues, cysteine and phenylalanine counted. The entry retains the CDR3 DNA only, 42 bases that are in frame from base 1. The immunoSEQ Assay, a bias-controlled multiplex PCR, was used to amplify TCRbeta CDR3 regions from genomic DNA. As for how the authors treated the data: The number of nucleated cells in each sample was estimated by amplification of reference gene primers within the assay. To quantify the absolute abundance of each unique TCRbeta CDR3 rearrangement, sequence reads were collapsed and filtered. For each sample, productive Simpson clonality was calculated as the square root of Simpson's diversity index across productive rearrangements. As stored in TCRdb, this immuneACCESS dataset retains in-frame rearrangements with V and J assigned. A fraction of the clones does not appear; measured against another copy, unresolved V genes explain less than half of the discrepancy, and the remainder lacks a known reason. V, J and clone size are those of that table, while D and trimming were read from the DNA. This sample is represented by 120,000 or so clones; 70% to 80% of them were singletons. Approximately 25% of the sample is in the top ten clones.

This clonotype originated in a human donor in a cohort sampled during active COVID-19. The rearranged segments are TRBV28 and TRBJ2-7; the D gene is unclear. The source material was peripheral blood. The base sequence is TGTGCCAGCAGTTTCCGGTCGCCCCCCCTCGAGCAGTACTTC. This yields the protein CASSFRSPPLEQYF.